Shown below are 7 T cell receptor beta chains from a single sample sequenced in a study of patients and donors after allogeneic stem cell transplantation. TCRdb analysed the RT-PCR reads with MiXCR anew, one entry per CDR3 protein. The data show 190,000 or so distinct CDR3 sequences, less than 45% seen once. Sequencing was done on a sample of blood, either unsorted or a sorted T cell fraction (not recorded which). The receptors were gathered from a human donor who was either an allogeneic HSCT recipient or a stem cell or donor lymphocyte infusion donor (not recorded which). It is not recorded whose cells these are; they may come from a transplant donor.

As concerns this clonotype: Germline and junction disagree at one end, which may indicate a read error. This chain connects TRBV2 to TRBJ1-2; D perhaps matches TRBD1 (6 bases). The CDR3 runs 14 residues. From germline, CDR1 is SNHLY and CDR2 FYNNEI. The CDR3 sequence is CARAGAFSNYGYTF. DNA of the CDR3: TGCGCCCGGGCGGGGGCCTTCTCTAACTATGGCTACACCTTC.

The chain has TRBV15 and TRBJ2-5, with a weak D call TRBD2 (6 bases). Germline CDR1 reads LNHNV; CDR2 reads YYDKDF (reference sequence). This CDR3 is built from 14 residues. Trimming removed 3 bases at V and 5 bases at J, with 13 bases between. CDR3: CATSSYQGGETQYF. DNA for the CDR3: TGTGCCACCAGCAGCTACCAGGGAGGCGAGACCCAGTACTTC.

The rearrangement uses TRBV29-1 and TRBJ2-3, with 12 bases that match TRBD2. The V and J ends lost 3 bases and 4 bases, in that order; junction bases with no gene match: 5. The germline CDR1 and CDR2 sequences are SQVTM and ANQGSEA. CDR3 length: 15 residues. The CDR3 nucleotides read TGCAGCGTTGATCTACTAGCGGGAGGCCCAGATACGCAGTATTTT. It specifies CSVDLLAGGPDTQYF.

This sequence joins TRBV19 and TRBJ2-7; perhaps D is TRBD1 or TRBD2 (5 bases each). This CDR3 has 13 residues. V lost 6 bases to trimming and J lost 5 bases, with 14 bases between them. The germline gives CDR1 LNHDA, CDR2 SQIVND (reference sequence). The CDR3 DNA follows: TGTGCCAGTAGCCTTCGCCGAGGGGACGAGCAGTACTTC. Protein product: CASSLRRGDEQYF. The variable domain in full, completed from reference TRBV19 and TRBJ2-7, reads DGGITQSPKYLFRKEGQNVTLSCEQNLNHDAMYWYRQDPGQGLRLIYYSQIVNDFQKGDIAEGYSVSREKKESFPLTVTSAQKNPTAFYLCASSLRRGDEQYFGPGTRLTVT.

The CDR3 DNA reads TGTGCCAGCAGTGCCGAGGGAACTGGCTACGAGCAGTACTTC. This translates into CASSAEGTGYEQYF. V is TRBV2 and J is TRBJ2-7; tentatively, D is TRBD2 (5 bases). Trimming took off 4 bases at V and 3 bases at J, with 13 bases between the two ends. Germline V gene sequence: CDR1 SNHLY, CDR2 FYNNEI. The CDR3 is 14 amino acids.

A few counts support this clonotype. The genes are TRBV20-1 and TRBJ2-7, with a tentative D call TRBD2 (6 bases). The CDR3 has 14 amino acids. V was shortened by 5 bases and J by 2 bases, with 16 bases between the two germline ends. CDR1 is DFQATT, CDR2 SNEGSKA, per germline (reference sequence). CDR3 protein: CSAQDPGGAYEQYF. CDR3 in DNA: TGCAGTGCTCAAGACCCCGGAGGGGCCTACGAGCAGTACTTC.

The V gene is TRBV6-5, the J gene TRBJ1-2, with 7 nucleotides matching TRBD1. J gave up 5 bases and V 2 bases, and 8 bases lay outside the gene matches. Germline CDR1 MNHEY, CDR2 SVGAGI. CDR3 length equals 15 residues. The CDR3 sequence: CASSYQQGRWYGYTF. In nucleotides, the CDR3 is TGTGCCAGCAGTTACCAACAGGGGCGTTGGTATGGCTACACCTTC.